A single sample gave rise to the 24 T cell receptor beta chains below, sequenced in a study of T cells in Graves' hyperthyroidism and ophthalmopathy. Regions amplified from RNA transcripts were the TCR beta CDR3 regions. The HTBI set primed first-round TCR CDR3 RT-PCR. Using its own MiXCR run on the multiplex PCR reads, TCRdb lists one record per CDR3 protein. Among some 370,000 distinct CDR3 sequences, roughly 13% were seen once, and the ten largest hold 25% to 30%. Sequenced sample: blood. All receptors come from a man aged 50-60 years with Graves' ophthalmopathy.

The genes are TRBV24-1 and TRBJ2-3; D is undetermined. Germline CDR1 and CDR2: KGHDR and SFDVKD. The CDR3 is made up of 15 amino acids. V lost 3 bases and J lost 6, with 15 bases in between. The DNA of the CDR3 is TGTGCCACCAGTGATACCCGGACCGTCGGGGATACGCAGTATTTT. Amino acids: CATSDTRTVGDTQYF.

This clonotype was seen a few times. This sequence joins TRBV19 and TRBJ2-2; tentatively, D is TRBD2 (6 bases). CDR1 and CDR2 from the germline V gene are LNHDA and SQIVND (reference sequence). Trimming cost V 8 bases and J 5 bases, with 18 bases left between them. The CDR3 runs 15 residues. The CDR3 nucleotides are TGTGCCAGTCAACGGAGGGCCCCGAGGACCGGGGAGCTGTTTTTT. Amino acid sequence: CASQRRAPRTGELFF.

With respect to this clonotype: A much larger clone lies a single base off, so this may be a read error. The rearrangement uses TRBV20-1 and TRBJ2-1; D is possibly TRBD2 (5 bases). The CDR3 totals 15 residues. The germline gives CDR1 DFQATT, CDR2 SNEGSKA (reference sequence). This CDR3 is CGARDALAPYNEQFF. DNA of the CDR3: TGCGGTGCTAGAGATGCCCTAGCCCCATACAATGAGCAGTTCTTC.

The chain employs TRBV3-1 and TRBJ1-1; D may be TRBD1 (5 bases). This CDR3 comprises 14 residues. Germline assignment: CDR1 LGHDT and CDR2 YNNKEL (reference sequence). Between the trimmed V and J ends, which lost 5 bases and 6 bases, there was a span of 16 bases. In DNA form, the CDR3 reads TGTGCCAGCAGCATCTCGACGGGGGTCGCTGAAGCTTTCTTT. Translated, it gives CASSISTGVAEAFF.

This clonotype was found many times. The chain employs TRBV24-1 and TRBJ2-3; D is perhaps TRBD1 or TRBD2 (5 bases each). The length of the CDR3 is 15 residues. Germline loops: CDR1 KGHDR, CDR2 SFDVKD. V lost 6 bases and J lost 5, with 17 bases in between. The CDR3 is CATSPKTRGGDTQYF. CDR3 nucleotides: TGTGCCACCAGTCCTAAGACGAGGGGCGGAGATACGCAGTATTTT.

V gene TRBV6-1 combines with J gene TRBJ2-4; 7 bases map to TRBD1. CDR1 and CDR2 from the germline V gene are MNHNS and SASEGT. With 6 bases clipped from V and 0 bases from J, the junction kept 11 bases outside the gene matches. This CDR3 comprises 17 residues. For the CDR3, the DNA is TGTGCCAGCAGCACGGGACAGACTATTCTAGCCAAAAACATTCAGTACTTC. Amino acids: CASSTGQTILAKNIQYF.

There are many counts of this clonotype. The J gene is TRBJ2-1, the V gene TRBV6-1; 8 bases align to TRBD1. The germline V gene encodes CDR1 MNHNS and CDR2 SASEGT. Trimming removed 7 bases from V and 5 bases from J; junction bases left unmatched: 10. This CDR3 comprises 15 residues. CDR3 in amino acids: CASNNNRGNDNEQFF. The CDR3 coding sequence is TGTGCCAGCAACAACAACAGGGGGAACGACAATGAGCAGTTCTTC.

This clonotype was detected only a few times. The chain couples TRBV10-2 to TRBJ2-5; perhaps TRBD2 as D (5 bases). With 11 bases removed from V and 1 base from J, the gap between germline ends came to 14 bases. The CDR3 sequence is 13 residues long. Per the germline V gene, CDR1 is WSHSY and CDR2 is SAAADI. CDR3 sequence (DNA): TGCGCCTCTAACTCGAGGGTCCAAGAGACCCAGTACTTC. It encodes CASNSRVQETQYF.

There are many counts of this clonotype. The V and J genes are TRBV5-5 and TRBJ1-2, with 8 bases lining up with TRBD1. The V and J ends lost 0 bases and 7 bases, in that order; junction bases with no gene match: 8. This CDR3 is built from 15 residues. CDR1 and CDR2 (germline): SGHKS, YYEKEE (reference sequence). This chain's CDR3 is CASSLDDRGIGGYTF. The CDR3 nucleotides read TGTGCCAGCAGCTTGGATGACAGGGGAATTGGTGGCTACACCTTC.

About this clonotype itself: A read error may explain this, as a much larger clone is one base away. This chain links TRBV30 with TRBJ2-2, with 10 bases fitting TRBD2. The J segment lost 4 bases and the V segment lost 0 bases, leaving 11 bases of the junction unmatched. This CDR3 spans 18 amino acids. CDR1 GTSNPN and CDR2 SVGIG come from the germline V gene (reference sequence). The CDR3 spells CAWSVLASGRRGTGELFF. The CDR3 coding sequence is TGTGCCTGGAGTGTACTGGCTAGCGGGAGACGGGGCACCGGGGAGCTGTTTTTT.

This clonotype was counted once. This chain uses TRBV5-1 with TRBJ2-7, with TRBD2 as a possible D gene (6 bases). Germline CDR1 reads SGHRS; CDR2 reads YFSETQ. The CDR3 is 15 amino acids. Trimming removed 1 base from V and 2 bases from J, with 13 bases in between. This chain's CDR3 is CASSLTGLATYEQYF. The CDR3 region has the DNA TGCGCCAGCAGCTTGACGGGGCTAGCGACCTACGAGCAGTACTTC.

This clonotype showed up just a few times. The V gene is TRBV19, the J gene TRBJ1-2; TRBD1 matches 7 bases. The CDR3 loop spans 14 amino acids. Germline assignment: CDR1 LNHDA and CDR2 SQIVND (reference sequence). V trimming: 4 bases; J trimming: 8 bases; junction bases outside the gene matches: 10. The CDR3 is CASSTGTAVRGYTF. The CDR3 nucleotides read TGTGCCAGTAGTACCGGGACAGCCGTTCGGGGCTACACCTTC.

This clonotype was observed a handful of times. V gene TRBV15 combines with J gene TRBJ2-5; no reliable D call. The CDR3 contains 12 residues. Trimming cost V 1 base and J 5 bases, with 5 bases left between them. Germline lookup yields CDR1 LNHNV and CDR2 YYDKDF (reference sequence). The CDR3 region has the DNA TGTGCCACCAGCAGAGTGGCGGAGACCCAGTACTTC. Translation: CATSRVAETQYF.

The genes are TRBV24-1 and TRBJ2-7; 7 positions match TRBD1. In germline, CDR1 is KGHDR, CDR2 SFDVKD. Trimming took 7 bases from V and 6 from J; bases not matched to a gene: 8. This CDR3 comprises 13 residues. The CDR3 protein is CATSVTGTGEQYF. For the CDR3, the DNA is TGTGCCACCAGCGTGACAGGGACGGGCGAGCAGTACTTC.

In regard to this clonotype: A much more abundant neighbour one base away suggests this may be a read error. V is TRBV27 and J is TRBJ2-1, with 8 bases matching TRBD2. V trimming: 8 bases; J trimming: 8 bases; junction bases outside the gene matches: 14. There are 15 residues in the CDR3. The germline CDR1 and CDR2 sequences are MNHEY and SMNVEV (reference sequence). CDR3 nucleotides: TGTGCCAGCCCCACTCCGGGACTAGTGAACTATGAGCAGTTCTTC. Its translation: CASPTPGLVNYEQFF.

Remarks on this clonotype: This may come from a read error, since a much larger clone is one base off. The CDR3 is CAWNGRVNTGKLFF. For the CDR3, the DNA is TGTGCCTGGAATGGAAGGGTGAACACCGGGAAGCTGTTTTTT. This chain uses TRBV30 with TRBJ2-2; tentative D call: TRBD2 (5 bases). Germline CDR1 is GTSNPN and CDR2 is SVGIG (reference sequence). This CDR3 comprises 14 residues.

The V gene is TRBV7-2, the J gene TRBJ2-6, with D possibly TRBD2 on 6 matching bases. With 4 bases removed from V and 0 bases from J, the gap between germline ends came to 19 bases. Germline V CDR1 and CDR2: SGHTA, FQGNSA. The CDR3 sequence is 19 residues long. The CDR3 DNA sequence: TGTGCCAGCAGCTCAACTTACGGGGGTCTCGGCTCTGGGGCCAACGTCCTGACTTTC. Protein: CASSSTYGGLGSGANVLTF.

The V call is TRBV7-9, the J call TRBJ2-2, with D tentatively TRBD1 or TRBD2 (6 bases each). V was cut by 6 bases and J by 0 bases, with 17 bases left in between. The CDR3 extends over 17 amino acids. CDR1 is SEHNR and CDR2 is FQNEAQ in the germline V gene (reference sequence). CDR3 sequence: CASRKIKGGSNTGELFF. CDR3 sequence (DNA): TGTGCCAGCAGAAAAATAAAGGGGGGTTCGAACACCGGGGAGCTGTTTTTT.

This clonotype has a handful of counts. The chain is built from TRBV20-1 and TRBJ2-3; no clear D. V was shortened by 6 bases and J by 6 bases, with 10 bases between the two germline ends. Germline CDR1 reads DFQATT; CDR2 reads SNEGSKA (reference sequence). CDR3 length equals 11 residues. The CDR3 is CSATLMDTQYF. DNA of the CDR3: TGCAGTGCGACCCTTATGGATACGCAGTATTTT.

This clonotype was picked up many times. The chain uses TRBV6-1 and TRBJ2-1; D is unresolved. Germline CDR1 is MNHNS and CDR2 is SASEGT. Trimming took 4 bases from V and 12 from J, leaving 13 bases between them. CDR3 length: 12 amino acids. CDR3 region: CASSAAARRQFF. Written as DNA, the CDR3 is TGTGCCAGCAGTGCCGCGGCTAGGAGGCAGTTCTTC.

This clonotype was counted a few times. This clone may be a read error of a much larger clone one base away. The CDR3 DNA is TGTGCCAGCAGCCAAGGGACTAGCGGGAGGGCCAGCGCAGATACGCAGTTTTTT. The encoded protein is CASSQGTSGRASADTQFF. The V call is TRBV11-2, the J call TRBJ2-3; 16 bases map to TRBD2. Germline V CDR1 and CDR2: SGHAT, FQNNGV. The CDR3 consists of 18 residues.

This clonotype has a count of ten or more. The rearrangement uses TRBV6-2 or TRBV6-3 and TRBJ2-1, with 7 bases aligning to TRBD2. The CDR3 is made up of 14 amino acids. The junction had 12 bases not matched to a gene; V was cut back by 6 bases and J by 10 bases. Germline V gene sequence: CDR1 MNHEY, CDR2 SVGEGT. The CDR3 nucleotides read TGTGCCAGCAGCGCCGGGACTACCGACTGGGAGCAGTTCTTC. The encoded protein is CASSAGTTDWEQFF.

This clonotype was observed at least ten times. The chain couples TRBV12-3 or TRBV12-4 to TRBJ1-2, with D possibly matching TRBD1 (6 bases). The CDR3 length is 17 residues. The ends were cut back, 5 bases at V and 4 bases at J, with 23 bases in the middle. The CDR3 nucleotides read TGTGCCAGCAGTCCCCGGACAGTAAAGGGGCCCAGCTATGGCTACACCTTC. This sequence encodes CASSPRTVKGPSYGYTF.

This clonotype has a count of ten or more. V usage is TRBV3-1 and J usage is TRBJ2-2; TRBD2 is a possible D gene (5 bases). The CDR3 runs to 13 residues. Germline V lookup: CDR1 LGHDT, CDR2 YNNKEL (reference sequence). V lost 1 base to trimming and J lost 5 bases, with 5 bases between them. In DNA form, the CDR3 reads TGTGCCAGCAGCCAAGCGGGGACCGGGGAGCTGTTTTTT. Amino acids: CASSQAGTGELFF.